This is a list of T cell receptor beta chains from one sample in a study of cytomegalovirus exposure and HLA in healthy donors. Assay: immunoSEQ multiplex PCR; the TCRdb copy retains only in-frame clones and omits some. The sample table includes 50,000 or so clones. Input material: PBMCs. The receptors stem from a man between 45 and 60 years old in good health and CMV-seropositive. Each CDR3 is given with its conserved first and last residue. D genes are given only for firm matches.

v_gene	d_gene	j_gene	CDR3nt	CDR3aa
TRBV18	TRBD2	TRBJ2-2	TGTGCCAGCTCAGCGGGTGCTAGCGGGCGCACGAACACCGGGGAGCTGTTTTTT	CASSAGASGRTNTGELFF
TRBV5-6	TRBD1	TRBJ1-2	TGTGCCAGCAGCTACGGGACAGGGGGCGGCTATGGCTACACCTTC	CASSYGTGGGYGYTF
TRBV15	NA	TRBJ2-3	TGTGCCACCAGCGGACAATACAGGGTGGAGGGCACAGATACGCAGTATTTT	CATSGQYRVEGTDTQYF
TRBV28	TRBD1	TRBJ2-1	TGTGCCAGCAGCCTGGACAGGACTGACAATGAGCAGTTCTTC	CASSLDRTDNEQFF
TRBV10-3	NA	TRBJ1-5	TGTGCCATCAGTGAAGGGGGGGGTCAGCCCCAGCATTTT	CAISEGGGQPQHF
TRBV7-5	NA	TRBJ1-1	TGTGCCAGAAGCCTAGAGGACAGTACCCGTGAAGCTTTCTTT	CARSLEDSTREAFF
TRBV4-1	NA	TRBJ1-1	TGCGCCAGCAGCTCGAACGGGTGGGTGAACACTGAAGCTTTCTTT	CASSSNGWVNTEAFF
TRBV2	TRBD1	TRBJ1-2	TGTGCCAGCAGTGAATCGGGACAGGGGGCAGGTGGCTACACCTTC	CASSESGQGAGGYTF
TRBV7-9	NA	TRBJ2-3	TGTGCCAGCAGTCAAACGGGGTTAGATACGCAGTATTTT	CASSQTGLDTQYF
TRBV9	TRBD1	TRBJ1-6	TGTGCCAGCAGCGGTGCCGGGACAGGGCATTCACCCCTCCACTTT	CASSGAGTGHSPLHF
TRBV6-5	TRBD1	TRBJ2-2	TGTGCCAGCAGTTACTCGTGGACAGGGGTAACCGGGGAGCTGTTTTTT	CASSYSWTGVTGELFF
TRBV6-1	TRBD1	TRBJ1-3	TGTGCCAGCAGTGAATGGGGCCGGGACAGCCTCCTCTCTGGAAACACCATATATTTT	CASSEWGRDSLLSGNTIYF
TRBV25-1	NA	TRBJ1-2	TGTGCCAGCAGTGCGCCGGGGACACATTATGGCTACACCTTC	CASSAPGTHYGYTF
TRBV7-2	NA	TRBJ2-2	TGTGCCAGCAGCTTAAGACAGGCGAACACCGGGGAGCTGTTTTTT	CASSLRQANTGELFF
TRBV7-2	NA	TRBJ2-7	TGTGCCAGCAGCCCACGGACAGCCACTCTCTCCTACGAGCAGTACTTC	CASSPRTATLSYEQYF
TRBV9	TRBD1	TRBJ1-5	TGTGCCAGCAGCGAGGGACAGAGGAGCAATCAGCCCCAGCATTTT	CASSEGQRSNQPQHF
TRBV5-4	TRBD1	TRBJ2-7	TGTGCCAGCAGCAGTAGGGACAGGGTGTACGAGCAGTACTTC	CASSSRDRVYEQYF
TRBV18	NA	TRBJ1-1	TGTGCCAGCTCCCCAGCGGAGAACACTGAAGCTTTCTTT	CASSPAENTEAFF
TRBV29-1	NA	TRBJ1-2	TGCAGCGCAACGGACAGCGGAGATGGCTACACCTTC	CSATDSGDGYTF
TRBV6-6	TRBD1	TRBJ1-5	TGTGCCAGCAGGGGACAGGGCAGCAATCAGCCCCAGCATTTT	CASRGQGSNQPQHF
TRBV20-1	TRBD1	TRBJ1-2	TGCAGTGCCATCGACAGGGGCGGCTACACCTTC	CSAIDRGGYTF
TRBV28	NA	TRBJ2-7	TGTGCCAGCAGTTTAGGCATCAGGGGCCGCGAGCAGTACTTC	CASSLGIRGREQYF
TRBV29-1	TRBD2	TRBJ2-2	TGCAGCGTTGCCCCCCTAGCGGGAAGTCCCTCCGGGGAGCTGTTTTTT	CSVAPLAGSPSGELFF
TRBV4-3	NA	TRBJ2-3	TGCGCCAGCAGCCAAGATAGTAGCGGCACAGATACGCAGTATTTT	CASSQDSSGTDTQYF
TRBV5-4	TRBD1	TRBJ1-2	TGTGCCAGCAGCGTGGGACAGTCCTATGGCTACACCTTC	CASSVGQSYGYTF
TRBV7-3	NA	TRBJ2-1	TGTGCCAGCAGCCCGGCCCACCGGGGTGAGCAGTTCTTC	CASSPAHRGEQFF
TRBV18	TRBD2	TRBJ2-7	TGTGCCAGCTCACCAGGGACTAGCGGAGTATACGAGCAGTACTTC	CASSPGTSGVYEQYF
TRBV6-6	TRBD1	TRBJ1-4	TGTGCCAGCAGAACGACAGGGGAGGGGACTAATGAAAAACTGTTTTTT	CASRTTGEGTNEKLFF
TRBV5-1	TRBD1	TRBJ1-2	TGCGCCAGCAGCTTGGGACAGGGGGCTGGCTATGGCTACACCTTC	CASSLGQGAGYGYTF